This T cell receptor (beta chain) came from a study of CD8+CD57+ T cells in acquired aplastic anemia. Study in general: Roughly 3 ug was the average amount of DNA from sorted CD4+ and CD8+ cells. Among healthy donors, CD4+ cells averaged about 9.9 million reads.

This clonotype was seen many times. Its antigen is as yet unknown. Germline V gene sequence: CDR1 DFQATT, CDR2 SNEGSKA (reference sequence). The CDR3 consists of 14 residues. The junction had 2 bases not matched to a gene; V was cut back by 2 bases and J by 1 base. Study findings and constraints: Patients did not significantly differ from controls in CD8+ Simpson's diversity.

Genomic DNA was employed as the template in profiling TCR beta VDJ and CDR3. One entry per CDR3 protein, called by TCRdb with MiXCR from the reads. The table shows about 190,000 distinct CDR3 sequences, with around 50% occurring only once. Sequencing used sorted CD4+, CD8+, or CD8+CD57+ T cells (not recorded which) from PBMCs. The gene calls are TRBV20-1 and TRBJ1-1, with TRBD1 identical over 9 bases. The sequence came from a human donor in good health, serving as a control. CDR3 loop: CSARLTGGNTEAFF. CDR3 in DNA: TGCAGTGCTAGACTGACAGGGGGGAACACTGAAGCTTTCTTT.